The 17 T cell receptor beta chains below all came from one sample that was sequenced in a study of CD8+CD57+ T cells in acquired aplastic anemia. Researchers used genomic DNA as the template to profile TCR beta VDJ and CDR3. Via MiXCR, TCRdb re-called the reads, giving one row per CDR3 protein. The sample shows fewer than 80,000 distinct CDR3 sequences, approximately 70% of them seen only once. The sequenced patients had an expansion of CD8+CD57+ cells seen by flow cytometry. The specimen was sorted CD4+, CD8+, or CD8+CD57+ T cells (not recorded which) from PBMCs. Source of these receptors: a human donor with aplastic anemia.

This clonotype was detected only a few times. The rearrangement uses TRBV29-1 and TRBJ2-3; D is undetermined. The germline V gene encodes CDR1 SQVTM and CDR2 ANQGSEA. CDR3 size: 14 residues. The V gene lost 6 bases and the J gene lost 0 bases, with 13 bases spanning the gap. The CDR3 is CSVNRMDSTDTQYF. The CDR3 DNA is TGCAGCGTCAATAGGATGGACAGCACAGATACGCAGTATTTT.

The V and J genes are TRBV19 and TRBJ2-1; D unclear. CDR3 size: 12 residues. The germline V gene has CDR1 LNHDA and CDR2 SQIVND (reference sequence). The ends were cut back, 3 bases at V and 4 bases at J, with 4 bases in the middle. The CDR3 here is CASSIYYNEQFF. As DNA, the CDR3 is TGTGCCAGTAGTATCTATTACAATGAGCAGTTCTTC.

The V and J genes are TRBV7-2 and TRBJ1-5; D is ambiguous. The CDR3 covers 13 residues. V was clipped by 5 bases and J by 3 bases, with 8 bases between them. The germline gives CDR1 SGHTA, CDR2 FQGNSA. The CDR3 loop is CASSLRFNQPQHF. The CDR3, as DNA: TGTGCCAGCAGCCTCCGCTTCAATCAGCCCCAGCATTTT. Complete variable domain (other parts from reference TRBV7-2 and TRBJ1-5): GAGVSQSPSNKVTEKGKDVELRCDPISGHTALYWYRQSLGQGLEFLIYFQGNSAPDKSGLPSDRFSAERTGGSVSTLTIQRTQQEDSAVYLCASSLRFNQPQHFGDGTRLSIL.

Comments on this clonotype: The conserved phenylalanine or tryptophan is not found at the CDR3 terminus, so this likely reflects a read error. This rearrangement joins TRBV2 to TRBJ2-5; D assignment may be TRBD1 or TRBD2 (5 bases each). The V and J ends lost 7 bases and 5 bases respectively, with 14 bases between them. Germline V gene lookup returns CDR1 SNHLY and CDR2 FYNNEI. The CDR3 sequence is 13 residues long. CDR3 protein: CASIKRGVETQYL. The CDR3 DNA is TGTGCCAGCATCAAGAGGGGTGTCGAGACCCAGTACCTC.

This clonotype was seen at least ten times. The V gene is TRBV24-1, the J gene TRBJ1-2; tentative D call: TRBD1 (6 bases). Germline CDR1 KGHDR, CDR2 SFDVKD. This CDR3 spans 15 amino acids. Trimming removed 3 bases at V and 5 bases at J, with 15 bases between. For the CDR3, the DNA is TGTGCCACCAGTGATCCGAGGGGAGGGGGTTATGGCTACACCTTC. It encodes CATSDPRGGGYGYTF.

The chain is built from TRBV27 and TRBJ2-7; D possibly uses TRBD1 or TRBD2 (5 bases each). The closer fit of TRBJ2-5 to the DNA end suggests the J call may be wrong. Per germline, CDR1 MNHEY and CDR2 SMNVEV (reference sequence). This CDR3 has 12 residues. CDR3 in DNA: TGTGCCAGCACCACCGGGACCGAGACCCAGTACTTC. Amino acid sequence: CASTTGTETQYF.

The rearrangement joins TRBV7-9 to TRBJ1-5; the D gene is possibly TRBD1 (5 bases). V shed 3 bases and J shed 2 bases, with 8 bases lying between them. The germline V gene encodes CDR1 SEHNR and CDR2 FQNEAQ (reference sequence). The CDR3 extends over 14 amino acids. In nucleotides, the CDR3 is TGTGCCAGCAGCTTCGACAGTGGCAATCAGCCCCAGCATTTT. Residues: CASSFDSGNQPQHF.

J is TRBJ2-7 and V is TRBV20-1; TRBD2 agrees at 7 bases. The CDR3 covers 14 residues. Germline-derived CDR1 and CDR2 are DFQATT and SNEGSKA (reference sequence). J was trimmed by 2 bases and V by 0 bases; bases with no gene match: 4. CDR3 nucleotide sequence: TGCAGTGCTAGAGATGGGACTATAGCCTACGAGCAGTACTTC. Its protein product is CSARDGTIAYEQYF.

The chain links TRBV15 to TRBJ1-2, with D possibly TRBD1 on 5 matching bases. Germline CDR1 is LNHNV and CDR2 is YYDKDF (reference sequence). The V end was cut by 1 base, the J end by 0 bases, with 15 bases between. The CDR3 runs to 17 residues. CDR3 region: CATSRGGWDGTNYGYTF. DNA of the CDR3: TGTGCCACCAGCAGAGGGGGGTGGGACGGAACTAACTATGGCTACACCTTC. The whole variable domain, remainder taken from reference TRBV15 and TRBJ1-2, is DAMVIQNPRYQVTQFGKPVTLSCSQTLNHNVMYWYQQKSSQAPKLLFHYYDKDFNNEADTPDNFQSRRPNTSFCFLDIRSPGLGDTAMYLCATSRGGWDGTNYGYTFGSGTRLTVV.

The rearrangement joins TRBV10-3 to TRBJ2-7; TRBD1 aligns across 8 bases. Germline V gives CDR1 ENHRY, CDR2 SYGVKD. V shed 5 bases, J shed 4 bases, and the junction held 10 bases outside the gene matches. The CDR3 loop spans 15 amino acids. This chain's CDR3 is CAISPQGAVGYEQYF. CDR3 in DNA: TGTGCCATCAGTCCGCAGGGGGCAGTCGGGTACGAGCAGTACTTC.

The chain links TRBV29-1 to TRBJ1-1; TRBD1 is a possible D gene (6 bases). The V gene's germline CDR1 is SQVTM and CDR2 ANQGSEA. This CDR3 has 13 residues. Between the trimmed V and J ends, which lost 7 bases and 3 bases, there was a span of 15 bases. CDR3 sequence (DNA): TGCAGCGCTAACCAGGGGCGGGACACTGAAGCTTTCTTT. This translates into CSANQGRDTEAFF.

The J gene is TRBJ1-5, the V gene TRBV10-1; TRBD1 matches at 8 bases. Germline-derived CDR1 and CDR2 are WNHNN and SYGVQD (reference sequence). The CDR3 has 15 amino acids. V was clipped by 4 bases and J by 6 bases; unmatched bases: 8. The CDR3 nucleotides are TGCGCCAGCAGTGGACGACAGGGGCCGTGTCAGCCCCAGCATTTT. Translated: CASSGRQGPCQPQHF.

V gene TRBV2 combines with J gene TRBJ2-2; no reliable D call. Trimming took off 3 bases at V and 7 bases at J, with 9 bases between the two ends. This CDR3 has 13 residues. Germline-derived CDR1 and CDR2 are SNHLY and FYNNEI. The DNA of the CDR3 is TGTGCCAGCAGTGAGAGGCGAATCGGGGAGCTGTTTTTT. Translation gives CASSERRIGELFF.

The chain combines TRBV10-2 with TRBJ1-4; possibly TRBD1 for D (5 bases). CDR1 and CDR2 from the germline V gene are WSHSY and SAAADI. V was shortened by 4 bases and J by 7 bases, with 13 bases between the two germline ends. The CDR3 has 14 residues. Here the CDR3 reads CASSARGSAEKLFF. The CDR3 DNA follows: TGCGCCAGCAGTGCCCGGGGGTCGGCTGAAAAACTGTTTTTT.

This clonotype was seen a single time. The chain combines TRBV15 with TRBJ2-7, with 7 bases lining up with TRBD2. V trimming: 3 bases; J trimming: 3 bases; junction bases outside the gene matches: 5. This CDR3 has 14 residues. From germline, CDR1 is LNHNV and CDR2 YYDKDF (reference sequence). The CDR3 protein is CATSRDTGGYEQYF. The CDR3 bases are TGTGCCACCAGCAGGGACACGGGAGGCTACGAGCAGTACTTC. Looking up the rest from reference TRBV15 and TRBJ2-7 gives the full variable domain: DAMVIQNPRYQVTQFGKPVTLSCSQTLNHNVMYWYQQKSSQAPKLLFHYYDKDFNNEADTPDNFQSRRPNTSFCFLDIRSPGLGDTAMYLCATSRDTGGYEQYFGPGTRLTVT.

This chain connects TRBV7-6 to TRBJ2-7; the D call may be TRBD1 or TRBD2 (5 bases each). CDR1 and CDR2 (germline): SGHVS, FNYEAQ. The CDR3 consists of 12 residues. V was pared by 5 bases and J by 7 bases, with 12 bases between. The CDR3 DNA follows: TGTGCCAGCAGCCGTCCATGGGGGGAGCAGTACTTC. Encoded protein: CASSRPWGEQYF.

This chain links TRBV7-9 with TRBJ2-5; D possibly corresponds to TRBD1 (6 bases). The V end was cut by 5 bases, the J end by 5 bases, with 21 bases between. CDR1 and CDR2 from the germline V gene are SEHNR and FQNEAQ (reference sequence). CDR3 length: 16 amino acids. CDR3 DNA: TGTGCCAGCAGCGAAGGAACATGGACAGAGCAGGAGACCCAGTACTTC. This encodes CASSEGTWTEQETQYF.